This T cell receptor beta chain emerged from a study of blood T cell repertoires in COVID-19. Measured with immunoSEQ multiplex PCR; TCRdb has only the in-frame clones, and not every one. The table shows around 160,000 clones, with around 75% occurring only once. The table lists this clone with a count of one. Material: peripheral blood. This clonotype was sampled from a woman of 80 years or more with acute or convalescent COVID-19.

The DNA of the CDR3 is TGCGCCAGCAGCTTGCAGGGGGCGGAAGGCTACACCTTC. It yields the protein CASSLQGAEGYTF. The gene calls are TRBV5-1 and TRBJ1-2; TRBD1 matches 8 bases. CDR1 SGHRS and CDR2 YFSETQ come from the germline V gene. This CDR3 has 13 amino acids. Trimming removed 1 base from V and 8 bases from J; junction bases left unmatched: 4.